This T cell receptor (beta chain) emerged from a study of shared clonotypes between healthy human individuals. Both subsets, CD45RA+ naive and CD45RA-negative memory, were split from the CD4+ cells. Trimming pared 4 bases from V and 6 bases from J, leaving 18 bases between. This CDR3 region has 15 residues. Germline CDR1 and CDR2: LNHNV and YYDKDF (reference sequence). Regarding this clone: Its antigen is undetermined.

Study-wide points: Clonotypes shared by all four donors outscored non-shared clonotypes in generation probability. Richness estimates generally favored naive over memory subsets.

Some 28,000 T cell genomes (around 190 ng DNA) went into each sorted-subset replicate. The data were produced by immunoSEQ multiplex PCR, yet TCRdb's version contains in-frame clones alone and is incomplete. The sample records under 1,100,000 clones, about 70% being singletons. The genes are TRBV15 and TRBJ2-5, with D possibly TRBD2 on 5 matching bases. This receptor was obtained from a man aged 18 to 35 in good health. The sample was memory CD4+ T cells sorted from blood. Described subset: CD45RA-negative fraction. The CDR3 sequence is CATSKSWRTRKTQYF. For the CDR3, the DNA is TGTGCCACCAGCAAATCCTGGAGGACCCGAAAGACCCAGTACTTC.